Sequencing of this T cell receptor (beta chain) was carried out in a study of T cell changes during pregnancy in multiple sclerosis. Clones were sequenced by immunoSEQ multiplex PCR, and TCRdb holds only the in-frame ones, with some missing. The sample includes 65,000 to 85,000 clones, 92% of them seen just once. The TCR comes from a female donor with multiple sclerosis, enrolled in a pregnancy study. Specimen: peripheral blood, collected after pregnancy.

The CDR3 DNA follows: TGTGCCAGCAGTGCCCAGAACACTGAAGCTTTCTTT. It codes for CASSAQNTEAFF. The chain links TRBV2 to TRBJ1-1; D remains ambiguous. This CDR3 has 12 amino acids. The germline V gene encodes CDR1 SNHLY and CDR2 FYNNEI. Trimming cost V 4 bases and J 1 base, with 4 bases left between them.